This T cell receptor (beta chain) was sequenced during a study of shared clonotypes between healthy human individuals. Across the whole study: The cohort had two women and a few men, ages 18 to 49.

Every subset's genomic DNA went evenly onto several immunoSEQ plates. Under the authors' procedure: Quality scores were absent from the junction-only immunoSEQ sequences, so filtering differed. The method was immunoSEQ multiplex PCR; TCRdb's version includes in-frame clones alone and lacks a portion of them. The V and J calls and clone size are taken from that table; D and trimming were inferred from the DNA. The sample contains 450,000 to 500,000 clones, around 73% of which appear only once. The CDR3 is 13 amino acids. The germline gives CDR1 SGHRS, CDR2 YFSETQ. Trimming left V 1 base short and J 7 bases short, with 8 bases between. Donors included only healthy HIV-negative adults lacking recent acute infections or vaccinations.

The sequencing sample was made of PBMCs. The receptor comes from a woman between 40 and 55 years old in good health. Some clones in this sample may be carry-over from other donors' samples. The rearrangement uses TRBV5-1 and TRBJ1-4; weak D call: TRBD1 (5 bases). DNA for the CDR3: TGCGCCAGCAGCTTGAAAGACAGTGAAAAACTGTTTTTT. Its translation is CASSLKDSEKLFF.